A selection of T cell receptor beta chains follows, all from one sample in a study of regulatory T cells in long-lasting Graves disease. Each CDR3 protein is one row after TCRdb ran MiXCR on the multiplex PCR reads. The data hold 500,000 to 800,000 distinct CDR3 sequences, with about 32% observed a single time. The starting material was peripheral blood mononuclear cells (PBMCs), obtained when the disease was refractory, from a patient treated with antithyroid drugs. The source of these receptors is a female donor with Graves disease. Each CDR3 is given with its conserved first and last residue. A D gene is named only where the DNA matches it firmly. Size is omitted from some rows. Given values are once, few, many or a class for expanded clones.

CDR3nt: TGTGCCAGCAGTTATGAGTTTGGTACTGAAGCTTTCTTT; CDR3aa: CASSYEFGTEAFF; abundance: few; j_gene: TRBJ1-1; d_gene: NA; v_gene: TRBV6-9
CDR3nt: TGCAGCGTAGACAGGGTCCTAACGGGCTACACCTTC; CDR3aa: CSVDRVLTGYTF; abundance: NA; j_gene: TRBJ1-2; d_gene: TRBD1; v_gene: TRBV29-1
CDR3nt: TGTGCCAGCAGTTATGGGGCCGGGACAACCTACGAGCAGTACTTC; CDR3aa: CASSYGAGTTYEQYF; abundance: many; j_gene: TRBJ2-7; d_gene: NA; v_gene: TRBV6-9
CDR3nt: TGTGCCACCAGCAGAGTAGGGGGCAGCGGCTACACCTTC; CDR3aa: CATSRVGGSGYTF; abundance: few; j_gene: TRBJ1-2; d_gene: TRBD1; v_gene: TRBV15
CDR3nt: TGTGCCAGCAGTGTAGAACAATCGACTGAAGCTTTCTTT; CDR3aa: CASSVEQSTEAFF; abundance: many; j_gene: TRBJ1-1; d_gene: NA; v_gene: TRBV6-1
CDR3nt: TGCGCCAGCAGGGGGGGGACCAGGGGGCAGTATGGGCAAGCTTTCTTT; CDR3aa: CASRGGTRGQYGQAFF; abundance: NA; j_gene: TRBJ1-1; d_gene: TRBD1; v_gene: TRBV10-2
CDR3nt: TGTGCCAGCAGGCGGGGGGCTAGCGGGAACACCGGGGAGCTGTTTTTT; CDR3aa: CASRRGASGNTGELFF; abundance: many; j_gene: TRBJ2-2; d_gene: TRBD2; v_gene: TRBV12-3/TRBV12-4
CDR3nt: TGTGCCAGCAGCCAGACGCCGAATACTAACTATGGCTACACCTTC; CDR3aa: CASSQTPNTNYGYTF; abundance: NA; j_gene: TRBJ1-2; d_gene: NA; v_gene: TRBV28
CDR3nt: TGTGCCAGCAGCCCTTCGGAGGGGGGGAGCTTC; CDR3aa: CASSPSEGGSF; abundance: NA; j_gene: TRBJ1-2; d_gene: NA; v_gene: TRBV7-9
CDR3nt: TGTGCCAGCAGCCAAGGATGGGGGAACACTGAAGCTTTCTTT; CDR3aa: CASSQGWGNTEAFF; abundance: many; j_gene: TRBJ1-1; d_gene: NA; v_gene: TRBV7-3
CDR3nt: TGCGCCAGCAGCCTTCTTGGGGACGCTAATGAAAAACTGTTTTTT; CDR3aa: CASSLLGDANEKLFF; abundance: few; j_gene: TRBJ1-4; d_gene: NA; v_gene: TRBV5-1